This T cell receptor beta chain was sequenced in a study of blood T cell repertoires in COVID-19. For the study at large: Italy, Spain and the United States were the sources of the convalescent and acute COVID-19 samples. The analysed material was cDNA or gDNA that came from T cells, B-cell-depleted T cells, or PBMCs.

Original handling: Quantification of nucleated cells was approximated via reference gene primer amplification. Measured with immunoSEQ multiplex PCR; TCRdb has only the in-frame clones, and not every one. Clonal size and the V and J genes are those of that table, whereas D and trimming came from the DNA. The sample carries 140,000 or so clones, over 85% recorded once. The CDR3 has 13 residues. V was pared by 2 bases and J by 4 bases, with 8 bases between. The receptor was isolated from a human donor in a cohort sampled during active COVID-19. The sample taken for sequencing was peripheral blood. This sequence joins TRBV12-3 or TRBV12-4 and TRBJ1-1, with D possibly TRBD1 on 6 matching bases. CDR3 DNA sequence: TGTGCCAGCAGTTTAAACAGGGCCACTGAAGCTTTCTTT. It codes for CASSLNRATEAFF.